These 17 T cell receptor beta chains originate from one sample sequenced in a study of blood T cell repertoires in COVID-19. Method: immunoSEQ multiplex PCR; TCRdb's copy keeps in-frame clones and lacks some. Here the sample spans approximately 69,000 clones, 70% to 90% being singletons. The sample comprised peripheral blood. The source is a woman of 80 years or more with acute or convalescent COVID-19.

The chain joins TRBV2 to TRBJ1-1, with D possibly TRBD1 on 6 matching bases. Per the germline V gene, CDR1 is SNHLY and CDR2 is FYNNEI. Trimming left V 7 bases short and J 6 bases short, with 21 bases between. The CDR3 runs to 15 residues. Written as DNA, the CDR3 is TGTGCCAGCAAACTTAGCCAGGGGAGATCCGCTGAAGCTTTCTTT. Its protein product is CASKLSQGRSAEAFF.

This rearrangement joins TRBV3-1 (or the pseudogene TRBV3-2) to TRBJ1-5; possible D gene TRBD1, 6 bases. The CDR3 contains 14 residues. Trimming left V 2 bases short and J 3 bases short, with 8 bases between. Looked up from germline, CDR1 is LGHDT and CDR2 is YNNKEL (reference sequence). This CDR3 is CASSQRTDNQPQHF. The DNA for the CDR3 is TGTGCCAGCAGCCAAAGGACAGACAATCAGCCCCAGCATTTT.

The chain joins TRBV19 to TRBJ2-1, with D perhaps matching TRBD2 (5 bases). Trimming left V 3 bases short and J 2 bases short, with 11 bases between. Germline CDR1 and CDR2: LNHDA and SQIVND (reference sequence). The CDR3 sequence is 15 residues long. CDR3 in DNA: TGTGCCAGTAGTATGTCAGCGGACGCCTACAATGAGCAGTTCTTC. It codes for CASSMSADAYNEQFF.

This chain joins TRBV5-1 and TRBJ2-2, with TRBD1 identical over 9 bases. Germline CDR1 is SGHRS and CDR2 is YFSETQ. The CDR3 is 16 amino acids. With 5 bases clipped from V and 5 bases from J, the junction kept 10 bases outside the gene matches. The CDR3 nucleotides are TGCGCCAGCAGTCCAGCGACAGGGGGGAGAACCGGGGAGCTGTTTTTT. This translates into CASSPATGGRTGELFF.

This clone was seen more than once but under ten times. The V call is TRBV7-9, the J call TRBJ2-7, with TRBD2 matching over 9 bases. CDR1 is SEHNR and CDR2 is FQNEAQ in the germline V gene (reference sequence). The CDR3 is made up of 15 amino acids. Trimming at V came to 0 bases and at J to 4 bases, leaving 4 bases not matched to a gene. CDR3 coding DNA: TGTGCCAGCAGCTTAGCTAGCGGGAGACAGTACGAGCAGTACTTC. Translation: CASSLASGRQYEQYF. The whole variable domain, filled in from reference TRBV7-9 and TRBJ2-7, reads DTGVSQNPRHKITKRGQNVTFRCDPISEHNRLYWYRQTLGQGPEFLTYFQNEAQLEKSRLLSDRFSAERPKGSFSTLEIQRTEQGDSAMYLCASSLASGRQYEQYFGPGTRLTVT.

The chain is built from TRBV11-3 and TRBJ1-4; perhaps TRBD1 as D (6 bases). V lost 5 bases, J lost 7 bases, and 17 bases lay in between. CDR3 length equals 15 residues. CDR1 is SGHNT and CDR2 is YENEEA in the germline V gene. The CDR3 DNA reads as TGTGCCAGCAGCCCTTACAGGGCTTCGGGTGAAAAACTGTTTTTT. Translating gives CASSPYRASGEKLFF.

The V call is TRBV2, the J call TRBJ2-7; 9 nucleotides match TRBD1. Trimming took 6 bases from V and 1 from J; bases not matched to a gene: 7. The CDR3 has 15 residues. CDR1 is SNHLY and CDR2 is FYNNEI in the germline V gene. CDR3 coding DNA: TGTGCCAGCAGAAAACCCGGGACAGGGTCCTACGAGCAGTACTTC. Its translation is CASRKPGTGSYEQYF.

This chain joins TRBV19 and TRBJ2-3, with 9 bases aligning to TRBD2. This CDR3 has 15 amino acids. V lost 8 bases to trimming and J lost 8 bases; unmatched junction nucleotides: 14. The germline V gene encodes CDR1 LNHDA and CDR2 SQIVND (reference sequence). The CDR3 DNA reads TGTGCCAGTGCCGCCGGGACTAGCTTTGGGGCTACGCAGTATTTT. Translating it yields CASAAGTSFGATQYF.

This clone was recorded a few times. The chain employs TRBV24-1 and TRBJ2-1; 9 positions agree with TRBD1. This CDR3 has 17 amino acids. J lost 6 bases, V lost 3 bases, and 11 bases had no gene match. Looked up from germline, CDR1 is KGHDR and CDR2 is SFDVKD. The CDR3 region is CATSDPNPGQGFNEQFF. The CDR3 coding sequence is TGTGCCACCAGTGATCCAAATCCGGGACAGGGTTTCAATGAGCAGTTCTTC.

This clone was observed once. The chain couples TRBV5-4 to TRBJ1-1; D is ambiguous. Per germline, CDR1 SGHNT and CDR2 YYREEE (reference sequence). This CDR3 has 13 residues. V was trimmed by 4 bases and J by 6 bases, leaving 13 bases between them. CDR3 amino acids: CASSTRQSSEAFF. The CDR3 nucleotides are TGTGCCAGCAGCACGCGGCAGAGCTCTGAAGCTTTCTTT. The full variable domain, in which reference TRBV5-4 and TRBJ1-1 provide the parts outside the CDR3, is ETGVTQSPTHLIKTRGQQVTLRCSSQSGHNTVSWYQQALGQGPQFIFQYYREEENGRGNFPPRFSGLQFPNYSSELNVNALELDDSALYLCASSTRQSSEAFFGQGTRLTVV.

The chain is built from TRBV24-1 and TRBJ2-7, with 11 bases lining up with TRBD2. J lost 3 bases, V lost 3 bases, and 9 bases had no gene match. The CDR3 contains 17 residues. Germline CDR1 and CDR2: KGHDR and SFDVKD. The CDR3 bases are TGTGCCACCAGTGATGCGATAACTAGCGGGAGACTCTACGAGCAGTACTTC. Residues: CATSDAITSGRLYEQYF.

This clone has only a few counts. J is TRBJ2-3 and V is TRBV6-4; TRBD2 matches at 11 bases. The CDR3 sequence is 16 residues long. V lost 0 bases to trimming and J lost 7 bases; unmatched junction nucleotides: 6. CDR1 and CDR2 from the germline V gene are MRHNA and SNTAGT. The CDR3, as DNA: TGTGCCAGCAGTGACTCGGTAGCGGGGGGGCCAAATACGCAGTATTTT. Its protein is CASSDSVAGGPNTQYF.

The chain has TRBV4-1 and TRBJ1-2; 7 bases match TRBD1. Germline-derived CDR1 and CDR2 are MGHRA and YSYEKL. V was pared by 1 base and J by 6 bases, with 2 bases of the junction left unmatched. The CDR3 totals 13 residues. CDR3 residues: CASSQAQGNGYTF. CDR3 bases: TGCGCCAGCAGCCAAGCACAGGGGAATGGCTACACCTTC.

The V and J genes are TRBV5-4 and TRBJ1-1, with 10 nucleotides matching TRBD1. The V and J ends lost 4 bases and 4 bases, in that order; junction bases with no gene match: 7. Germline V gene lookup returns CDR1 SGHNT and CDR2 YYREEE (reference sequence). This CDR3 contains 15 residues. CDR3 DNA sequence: TGTGCCAGCAGCCCGGGGACAGGGGTAGGCACTGAAGCTTTCTTT. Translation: CASSPGTGVGTEAFF.

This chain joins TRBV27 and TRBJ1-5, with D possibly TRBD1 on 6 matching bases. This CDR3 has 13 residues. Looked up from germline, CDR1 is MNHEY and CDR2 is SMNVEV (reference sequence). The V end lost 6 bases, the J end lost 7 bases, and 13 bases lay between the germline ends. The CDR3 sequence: CASSQQGRQPQHF. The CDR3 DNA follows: TGTGCCAGCAGCCAACAGGGAAGACAGCCCCAGCATTTT.

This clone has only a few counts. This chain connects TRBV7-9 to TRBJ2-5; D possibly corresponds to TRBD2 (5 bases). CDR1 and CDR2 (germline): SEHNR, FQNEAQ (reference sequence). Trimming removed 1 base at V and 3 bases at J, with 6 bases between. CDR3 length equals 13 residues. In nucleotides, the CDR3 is TGTGCCAGCAGCTTAGACGGGAAAGAGACCCAGTACTTC. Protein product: CASSLDGKETQYF.

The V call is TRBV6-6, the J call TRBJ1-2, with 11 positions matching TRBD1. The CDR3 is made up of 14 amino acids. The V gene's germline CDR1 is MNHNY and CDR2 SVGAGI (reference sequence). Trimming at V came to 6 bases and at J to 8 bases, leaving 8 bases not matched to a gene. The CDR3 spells CASSLDRGLGGYTF. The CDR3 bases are TGTGCCAGCAGCTTGGACAGGGGGCTAGGGGGCTACACCTTC.